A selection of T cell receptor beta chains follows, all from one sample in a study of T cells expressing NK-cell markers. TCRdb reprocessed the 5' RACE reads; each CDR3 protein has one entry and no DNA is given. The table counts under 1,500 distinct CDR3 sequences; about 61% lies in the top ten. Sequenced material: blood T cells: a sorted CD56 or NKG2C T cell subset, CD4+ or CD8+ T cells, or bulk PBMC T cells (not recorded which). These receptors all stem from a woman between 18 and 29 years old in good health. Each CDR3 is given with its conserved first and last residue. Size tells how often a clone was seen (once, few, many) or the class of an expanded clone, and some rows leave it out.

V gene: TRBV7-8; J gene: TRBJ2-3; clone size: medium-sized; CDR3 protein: CASPNEAGTDTQYF
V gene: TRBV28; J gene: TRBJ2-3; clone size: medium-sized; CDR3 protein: CASSSYRSRADTQYF
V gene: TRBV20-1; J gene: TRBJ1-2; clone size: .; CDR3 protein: CSAYPQVRLLGYGYTF
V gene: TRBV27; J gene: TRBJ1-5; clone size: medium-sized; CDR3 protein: CASSPLEGRQPQHF
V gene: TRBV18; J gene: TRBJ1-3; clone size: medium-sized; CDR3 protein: CASSPRDGNTIYF
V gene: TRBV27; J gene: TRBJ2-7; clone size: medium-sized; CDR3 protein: CASSRSGIPYEQYF
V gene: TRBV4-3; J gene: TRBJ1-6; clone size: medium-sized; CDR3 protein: CASSQDPGWNSPLHF
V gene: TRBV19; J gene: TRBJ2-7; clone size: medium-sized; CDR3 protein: CASNYRGGPIAEQYF
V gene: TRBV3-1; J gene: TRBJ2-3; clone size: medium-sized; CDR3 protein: CASSQERAARHTDTQYF
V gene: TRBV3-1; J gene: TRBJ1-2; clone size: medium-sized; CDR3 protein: CASSQAQQIYGYTF
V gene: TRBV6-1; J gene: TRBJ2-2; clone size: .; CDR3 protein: CASSTLAGGPGELFF
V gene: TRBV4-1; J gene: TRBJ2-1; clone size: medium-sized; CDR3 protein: CASAAAGRGRNEQFF
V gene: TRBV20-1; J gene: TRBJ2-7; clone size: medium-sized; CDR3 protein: CSARAGSQSSYEQYF
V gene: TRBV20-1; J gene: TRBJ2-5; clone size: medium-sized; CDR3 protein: CSAKPPRQGIETQYF
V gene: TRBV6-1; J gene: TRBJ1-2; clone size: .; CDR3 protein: CASSAADREIGPYGYTF
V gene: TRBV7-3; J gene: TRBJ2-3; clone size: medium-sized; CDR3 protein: CASSSTFLTSGTTDTQYF
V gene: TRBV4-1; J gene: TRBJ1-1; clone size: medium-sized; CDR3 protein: CASSQVDAAPKTEAFF
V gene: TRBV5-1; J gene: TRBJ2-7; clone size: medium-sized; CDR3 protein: CASSPLAGVPRSSEQYF
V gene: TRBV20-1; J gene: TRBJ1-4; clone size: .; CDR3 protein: CSWGATNEKLFF
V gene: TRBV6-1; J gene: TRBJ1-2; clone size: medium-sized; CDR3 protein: CASSLPEAEGYTF
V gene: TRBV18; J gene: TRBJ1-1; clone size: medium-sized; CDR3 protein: CASSPVIRGLDTEAFF
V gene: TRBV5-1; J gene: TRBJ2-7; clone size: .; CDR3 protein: CASSLAFRVRTYEQYF
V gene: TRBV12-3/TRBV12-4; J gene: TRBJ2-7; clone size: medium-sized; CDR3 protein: CASSPPGNEQYF
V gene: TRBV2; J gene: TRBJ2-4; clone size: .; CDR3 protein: CASSSPPTQYF
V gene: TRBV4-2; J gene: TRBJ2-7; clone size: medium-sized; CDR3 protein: CASSQEVGQVFYEQYF
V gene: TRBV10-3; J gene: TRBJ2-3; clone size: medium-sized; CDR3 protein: CATTDRDRSSTDTQYF
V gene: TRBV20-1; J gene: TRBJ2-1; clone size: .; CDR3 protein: CSARGLDSPYNEQFF
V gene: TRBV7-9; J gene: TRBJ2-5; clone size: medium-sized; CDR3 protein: CASSHPSEGIRAETQYF
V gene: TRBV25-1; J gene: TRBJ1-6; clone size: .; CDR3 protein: CASSKDGEFFNSPLHF
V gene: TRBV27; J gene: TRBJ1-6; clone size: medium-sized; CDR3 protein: CASSIDRRSWSPLHF
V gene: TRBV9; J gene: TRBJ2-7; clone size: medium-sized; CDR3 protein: CASSASTGEQYF
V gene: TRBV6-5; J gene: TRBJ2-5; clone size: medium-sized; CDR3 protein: CASRQGRGIETQYF
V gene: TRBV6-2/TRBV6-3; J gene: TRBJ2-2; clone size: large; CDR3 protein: CASSYSGYTPTGELFF
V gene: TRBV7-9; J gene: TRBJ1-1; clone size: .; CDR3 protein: CASRPVGKMNTEAFF
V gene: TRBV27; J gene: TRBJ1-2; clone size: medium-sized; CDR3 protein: CASNPEGTLSNYGYTF
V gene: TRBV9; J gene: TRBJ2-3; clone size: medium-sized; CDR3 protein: CASNSGGPSTDTQYF
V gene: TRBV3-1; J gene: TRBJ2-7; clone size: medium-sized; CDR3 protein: CASSPRYEQYF
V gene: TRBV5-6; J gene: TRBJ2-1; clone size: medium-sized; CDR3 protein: CASSFDWESYNEQFF
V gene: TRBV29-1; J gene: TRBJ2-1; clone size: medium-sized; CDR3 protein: CSSRHGVYNEQFF
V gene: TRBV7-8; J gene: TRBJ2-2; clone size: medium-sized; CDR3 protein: CASLRDHRGGELFF
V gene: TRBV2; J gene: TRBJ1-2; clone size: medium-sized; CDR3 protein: CASEQGARWYGYTF
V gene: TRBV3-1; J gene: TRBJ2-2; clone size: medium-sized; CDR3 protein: CASSQGGPNTGELFF
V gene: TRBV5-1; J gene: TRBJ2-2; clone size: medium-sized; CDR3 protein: CASQTGRFRVGELFF
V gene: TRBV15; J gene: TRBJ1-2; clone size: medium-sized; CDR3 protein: CATSTARWINYGYTF
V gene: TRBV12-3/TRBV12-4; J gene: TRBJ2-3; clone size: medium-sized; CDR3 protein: CASSLILGSTDTQYF
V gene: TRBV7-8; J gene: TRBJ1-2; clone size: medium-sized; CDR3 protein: CASSLRGWSYGYTF
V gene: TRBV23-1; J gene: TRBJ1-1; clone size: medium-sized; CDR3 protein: CASSQVDTEAFF
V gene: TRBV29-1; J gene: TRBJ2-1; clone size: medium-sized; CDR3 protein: CSVDGGSSYNEQFF
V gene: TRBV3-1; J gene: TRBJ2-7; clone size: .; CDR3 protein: CASSQGSRATYEQYF
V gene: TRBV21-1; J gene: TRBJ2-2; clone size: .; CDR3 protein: CASTHEDRNTGELFF
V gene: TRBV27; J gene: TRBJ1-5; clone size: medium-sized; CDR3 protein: CASSLDPGNQPQHF
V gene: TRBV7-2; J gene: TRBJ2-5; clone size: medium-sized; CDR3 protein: CASSLVRDSETQYF
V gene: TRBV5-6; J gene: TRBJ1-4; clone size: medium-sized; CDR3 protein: CASSPTPLANEKLFF
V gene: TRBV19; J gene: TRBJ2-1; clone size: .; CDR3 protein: CASSMGTRGYNEQFF
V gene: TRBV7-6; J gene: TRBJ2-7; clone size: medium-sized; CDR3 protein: CASSLLPGDTSYEQYF
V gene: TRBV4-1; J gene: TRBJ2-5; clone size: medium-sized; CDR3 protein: CASSQAGGHLETQYF
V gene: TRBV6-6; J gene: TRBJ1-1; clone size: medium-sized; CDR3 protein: CASSWDTEAFF